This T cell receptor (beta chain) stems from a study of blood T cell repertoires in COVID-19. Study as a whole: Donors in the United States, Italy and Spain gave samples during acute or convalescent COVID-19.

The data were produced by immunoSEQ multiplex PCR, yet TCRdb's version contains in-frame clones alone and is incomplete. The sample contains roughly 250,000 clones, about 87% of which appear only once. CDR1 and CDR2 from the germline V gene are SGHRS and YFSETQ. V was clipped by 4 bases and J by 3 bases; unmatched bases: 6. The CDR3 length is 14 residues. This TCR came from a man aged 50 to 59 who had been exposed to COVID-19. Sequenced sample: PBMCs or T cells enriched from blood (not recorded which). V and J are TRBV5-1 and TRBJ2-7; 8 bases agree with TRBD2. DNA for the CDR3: TGCGCCAGCAGCCCGGGACTAGGTATCTACGAGCAGTACTTC. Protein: CASSPGLGIYEQYF.